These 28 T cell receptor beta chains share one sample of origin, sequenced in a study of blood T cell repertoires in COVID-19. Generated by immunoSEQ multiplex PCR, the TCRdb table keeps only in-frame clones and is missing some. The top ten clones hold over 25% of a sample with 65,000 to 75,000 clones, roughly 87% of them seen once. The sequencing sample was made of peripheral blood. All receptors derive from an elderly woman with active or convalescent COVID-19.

CDR3 in amino acids: CASSHTGAYYGYTF. DNA for the CDR3: TGCGCCAGCAGCCATACAGGGGCGTACTATGGCTACACCTTC. The rearrangement uses TRBV4-3 and TRBJ1-2, with 7 bases aligning to TRBD1. V dropped 3 bases and J dropped 3; count of bases not matched to a gene: 4. This CDR3 contains 14 residues. The germline gives CDR1 LGHNA, CDR2 YSLEER.

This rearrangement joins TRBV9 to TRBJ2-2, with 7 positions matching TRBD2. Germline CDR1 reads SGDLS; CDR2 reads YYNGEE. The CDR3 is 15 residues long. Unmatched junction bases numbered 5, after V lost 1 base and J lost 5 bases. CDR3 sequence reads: CASSVTSAGTGELFF. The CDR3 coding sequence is TGTGCCAGCAGCGTAACATCAGCGGGGACCGGGGAGCTGTTTTTT.

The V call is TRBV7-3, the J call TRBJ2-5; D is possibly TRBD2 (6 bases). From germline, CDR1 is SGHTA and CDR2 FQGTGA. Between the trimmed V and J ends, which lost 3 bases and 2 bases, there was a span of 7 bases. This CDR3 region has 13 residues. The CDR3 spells CASSFGGQETQYF. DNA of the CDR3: TGTGCCAGCAGCTTCGGGGGTCAAGAGACCCAGTACTTC. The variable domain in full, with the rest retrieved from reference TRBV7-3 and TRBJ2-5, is GAGVSQTPSNKVTEKGKYVELRCDPISGHTALYWYRQSLGQGPEFLIYFQGTGAADDSGLPNDRFFAVRPEGSVSTLKIQRTERGDSAVYLCASSFGGQETQYFGPGTRLLVL.

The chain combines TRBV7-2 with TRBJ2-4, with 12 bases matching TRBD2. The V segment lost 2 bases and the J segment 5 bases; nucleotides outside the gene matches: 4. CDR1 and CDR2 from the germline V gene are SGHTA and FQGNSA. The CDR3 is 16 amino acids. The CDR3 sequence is CASSLTASGGENIQYF. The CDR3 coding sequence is TGTGCCAGCAGCTTAACTGCTAGCGGGGGGGAAAACATTCAGTACTTC.

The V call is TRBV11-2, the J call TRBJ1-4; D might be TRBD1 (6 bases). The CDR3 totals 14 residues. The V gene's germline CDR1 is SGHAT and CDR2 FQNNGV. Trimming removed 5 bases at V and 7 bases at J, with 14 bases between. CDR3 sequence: CASSPRGRREKLFF. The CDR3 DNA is TGTGCCAGCAGCCCGCGGGGGCGCCGTGAAAAACTGTTTTTT.

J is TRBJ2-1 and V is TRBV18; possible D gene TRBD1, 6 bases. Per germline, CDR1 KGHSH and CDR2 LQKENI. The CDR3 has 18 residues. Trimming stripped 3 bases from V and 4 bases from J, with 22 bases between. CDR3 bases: TGTGCCAGCTCACCCCAGTTTCCAGGGGAAGGGCGGTACAATGAGCAGTTCTTC. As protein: CASSPQFPGEGRYNEQFF.

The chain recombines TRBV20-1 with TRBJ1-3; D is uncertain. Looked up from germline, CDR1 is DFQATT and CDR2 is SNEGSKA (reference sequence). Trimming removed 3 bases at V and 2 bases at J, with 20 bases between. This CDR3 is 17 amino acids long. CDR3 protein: CSASDGPGGTTGNTIYF. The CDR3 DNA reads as TGCAGTGCTAGTGACGGACCCGGAGGAACTACTGGAAACACCATATATTTT.

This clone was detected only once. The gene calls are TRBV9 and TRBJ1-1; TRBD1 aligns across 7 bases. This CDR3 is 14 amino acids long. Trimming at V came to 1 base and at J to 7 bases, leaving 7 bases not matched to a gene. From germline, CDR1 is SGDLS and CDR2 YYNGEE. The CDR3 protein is CASSVRGGEGEAFF. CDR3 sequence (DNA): TGTGCCAGCAGCGTAAGAGGGGGCGAAGGTGAAGCTTTCTTT.

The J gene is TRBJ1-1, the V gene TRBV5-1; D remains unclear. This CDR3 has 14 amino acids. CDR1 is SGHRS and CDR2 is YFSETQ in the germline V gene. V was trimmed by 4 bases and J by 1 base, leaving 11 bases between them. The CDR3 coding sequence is TGCGCCAGCAGCCTGGAACGGGGGAACACTGAAGCTTTCTTT. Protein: CASSLERGNTEAFF.

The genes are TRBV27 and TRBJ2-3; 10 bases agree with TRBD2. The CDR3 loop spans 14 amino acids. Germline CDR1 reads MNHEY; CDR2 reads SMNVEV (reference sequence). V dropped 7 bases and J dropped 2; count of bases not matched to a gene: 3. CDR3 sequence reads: CASKLAGVTDTQYF. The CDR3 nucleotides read TGTGCCAGCAAGCTAGCGGGGGTCACAGATACGCAGTATTTT.

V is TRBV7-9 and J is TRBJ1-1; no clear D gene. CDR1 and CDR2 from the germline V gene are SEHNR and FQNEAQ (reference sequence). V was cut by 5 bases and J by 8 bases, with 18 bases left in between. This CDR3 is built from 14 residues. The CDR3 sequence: CASSPRRDQAEAFF. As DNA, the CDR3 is TGTGCCAGCAGCCCCCGTCGGGATCAGGCCGAAGCTTTCTTT.

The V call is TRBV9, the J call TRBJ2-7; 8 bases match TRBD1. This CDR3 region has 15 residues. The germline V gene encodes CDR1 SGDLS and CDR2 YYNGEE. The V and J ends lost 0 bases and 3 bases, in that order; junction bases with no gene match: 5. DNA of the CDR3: TGTGCCAGCAGCGTAGGACAGGGGATAAGCTACGAGCAGTACTTC. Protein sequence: CASSVGQGISYEQYF.

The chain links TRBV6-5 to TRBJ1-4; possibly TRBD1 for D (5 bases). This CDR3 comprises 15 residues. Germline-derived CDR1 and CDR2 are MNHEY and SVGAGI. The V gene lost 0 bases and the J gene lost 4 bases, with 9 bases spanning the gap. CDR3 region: CASSYSSQGNEKLFF. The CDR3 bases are TGTGCCAGCAGTTACTCTAGCCAGGGTAATGAAAAACTGTTTTTT.

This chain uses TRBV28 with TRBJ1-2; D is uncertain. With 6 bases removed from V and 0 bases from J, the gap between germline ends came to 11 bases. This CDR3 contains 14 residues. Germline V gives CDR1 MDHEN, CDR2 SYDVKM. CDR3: CASRPALSNYGYTF. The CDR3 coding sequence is TGTGCCAGCAGACCCGCACTTTCTAACTATGGCTACACCTTC.

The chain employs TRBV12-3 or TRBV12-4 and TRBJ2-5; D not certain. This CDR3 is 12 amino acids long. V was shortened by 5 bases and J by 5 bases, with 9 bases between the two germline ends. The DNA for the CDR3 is TGTGCCAGCAGTCTAACAGTGGAGACCCAGTACTTC. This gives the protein CASSLTVETQYF.

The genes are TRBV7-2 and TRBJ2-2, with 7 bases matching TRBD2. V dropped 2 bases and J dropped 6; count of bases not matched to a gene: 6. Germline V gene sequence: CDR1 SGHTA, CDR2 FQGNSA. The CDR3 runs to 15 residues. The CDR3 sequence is CASSLLLASAGELFF. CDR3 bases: TGTGCCAGCAGCTTATTACTAGCGTCCGCCGGGGAGCTGTTTTTT.

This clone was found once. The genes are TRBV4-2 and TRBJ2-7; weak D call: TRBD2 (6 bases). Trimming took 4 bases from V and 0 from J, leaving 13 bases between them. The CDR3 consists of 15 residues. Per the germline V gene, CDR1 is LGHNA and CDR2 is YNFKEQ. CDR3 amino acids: CASSRGGASSYEQYF. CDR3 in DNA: TGTGCCAGCAGCCGAGGCGGGGCGAGCTCCTACGAGCAGTACTTC.

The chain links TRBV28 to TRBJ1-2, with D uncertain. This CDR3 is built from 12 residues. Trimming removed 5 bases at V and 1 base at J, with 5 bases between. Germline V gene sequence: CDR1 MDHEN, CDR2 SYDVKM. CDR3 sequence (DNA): TGTGCCAGCAGTCAGGTTAACTATGGCTACACCTTC. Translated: CASSQVNYGYTF.

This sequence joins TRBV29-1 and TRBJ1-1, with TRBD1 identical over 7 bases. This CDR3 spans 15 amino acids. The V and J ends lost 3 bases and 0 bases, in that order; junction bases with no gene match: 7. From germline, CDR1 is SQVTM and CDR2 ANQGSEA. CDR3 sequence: CSVDTGERVNTEAFF. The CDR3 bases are TGCAGCGTTGATACAGGGGAACGGGTGAACACTGAAGCTTTCTTT.

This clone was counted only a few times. Here the CDR3 DNA reads TGTGCCAGCAGCCCGGGACAGTCCAACACTGAAGCTTTCTTT. It is translated as CASSPGQSNTEAFF. The rearrangement uses TRBV7-2 and TRBJ1-1, with 7 bases matching TRBD1. V lost 5 bases, J lost 2 bases, and 5 bases stayed unmatched. Germline-derived CDR1 and CDR2 are SGHTA and FQGNSA. CDR3 length: 14 amino acids. The full variable domain, its missing parts supplied by reference TRBV7-2 and TRBJ1-1, is GAGVSQSPSNKVTEKGKDVELRCDPISGHTALYWYRQSLGQGLEFLIYFQGNSAPDKSGLPSDRFSAERTGGSVSTLTIQRTQQEDSAVYLCASSPGQSNTEAFFGQGTRLTVV.

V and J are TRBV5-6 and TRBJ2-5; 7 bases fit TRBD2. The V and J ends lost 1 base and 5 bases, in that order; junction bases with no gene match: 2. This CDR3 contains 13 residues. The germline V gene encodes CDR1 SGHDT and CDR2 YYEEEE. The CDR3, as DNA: TGTGCCAGCAGCTTGATGGGGGGGGAGACCCAGTACTTC. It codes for CASSLMGGETQYF.

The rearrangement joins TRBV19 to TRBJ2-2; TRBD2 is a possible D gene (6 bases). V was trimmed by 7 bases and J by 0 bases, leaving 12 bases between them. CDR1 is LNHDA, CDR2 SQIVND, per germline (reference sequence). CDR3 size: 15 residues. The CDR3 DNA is TGTGCCAGTAACTCTGGCGGGACGAACACCGGGGAGCTGTTTTTT. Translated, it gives CASNSGGTNTGELFF.

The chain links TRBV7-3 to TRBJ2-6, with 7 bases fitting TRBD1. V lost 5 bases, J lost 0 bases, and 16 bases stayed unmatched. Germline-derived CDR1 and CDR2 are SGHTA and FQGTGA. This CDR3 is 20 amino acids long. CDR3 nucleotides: TGTGCCAGCAGCCCCACATTTCTTGGGACAGCGTACTCTGGGGCCAACGTCCTGACTTTC. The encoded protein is CASSPTFLGTAYSGANVLTF. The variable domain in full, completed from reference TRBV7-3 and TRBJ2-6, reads GAGVSQTPSNKVTEKGKYVELRCDPISGHTALYWYRQSLGQGPEFLIYFQGTGAADDSGLPNDRFFAVRPEGSVSTLKIQRTERGDSAVYLCASSPTFLGTAYSGANVLTFGAGSRLTVL.

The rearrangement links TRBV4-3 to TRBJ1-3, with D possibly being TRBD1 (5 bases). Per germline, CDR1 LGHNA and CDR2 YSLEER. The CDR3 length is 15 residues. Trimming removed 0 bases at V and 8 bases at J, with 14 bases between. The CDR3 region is CASSQDSARDDTIYF. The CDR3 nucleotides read TGCGCCAGCAGCCAAGATAGCGCGCGGGACGACACCATATATTTT.

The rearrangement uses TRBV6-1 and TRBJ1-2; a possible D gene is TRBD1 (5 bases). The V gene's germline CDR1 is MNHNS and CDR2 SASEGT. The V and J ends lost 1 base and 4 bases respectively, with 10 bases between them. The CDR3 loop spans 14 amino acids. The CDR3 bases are TGTGCCAGCAGTGAAGGGGGGAGGTCCTATGGCTACACCTTC. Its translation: CASSEGGRSYGYTF.

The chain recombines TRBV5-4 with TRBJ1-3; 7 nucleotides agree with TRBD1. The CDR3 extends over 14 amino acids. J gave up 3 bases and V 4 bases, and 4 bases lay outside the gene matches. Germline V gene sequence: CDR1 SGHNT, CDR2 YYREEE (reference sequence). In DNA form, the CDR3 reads TGTGCCAGCAGCAAAGACAGGGTTGGAAACACCATATATTTT. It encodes CASSKDRVGNTIYF. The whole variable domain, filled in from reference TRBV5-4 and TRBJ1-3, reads ETGVTQSPTHLIKTRGQQVTLRCSSQSGHNTVSWYQQALGQGPQFIFQYYREEENGRGNFPPRFSGLQFPNYSSELNVNALELDDSALYLCASSKDRVGNTIYFGEGSWLTVV.

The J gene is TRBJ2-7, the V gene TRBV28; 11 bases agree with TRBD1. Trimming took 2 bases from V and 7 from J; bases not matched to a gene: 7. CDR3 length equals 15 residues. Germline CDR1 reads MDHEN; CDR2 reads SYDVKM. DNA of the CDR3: TGTGCCAGCAGTTTAACCGGACAGGGGGCTCGGGAGCAGTACTTC. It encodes CASSLTGQGAREQYF.

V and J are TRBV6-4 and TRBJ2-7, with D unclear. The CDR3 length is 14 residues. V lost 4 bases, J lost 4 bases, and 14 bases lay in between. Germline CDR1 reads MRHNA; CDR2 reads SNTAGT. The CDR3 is CASSVSPCAYEQYF. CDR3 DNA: TGTGCCAGCAGTGTGTCCCCTTGCGCTTACGAGCAGTACTTC.